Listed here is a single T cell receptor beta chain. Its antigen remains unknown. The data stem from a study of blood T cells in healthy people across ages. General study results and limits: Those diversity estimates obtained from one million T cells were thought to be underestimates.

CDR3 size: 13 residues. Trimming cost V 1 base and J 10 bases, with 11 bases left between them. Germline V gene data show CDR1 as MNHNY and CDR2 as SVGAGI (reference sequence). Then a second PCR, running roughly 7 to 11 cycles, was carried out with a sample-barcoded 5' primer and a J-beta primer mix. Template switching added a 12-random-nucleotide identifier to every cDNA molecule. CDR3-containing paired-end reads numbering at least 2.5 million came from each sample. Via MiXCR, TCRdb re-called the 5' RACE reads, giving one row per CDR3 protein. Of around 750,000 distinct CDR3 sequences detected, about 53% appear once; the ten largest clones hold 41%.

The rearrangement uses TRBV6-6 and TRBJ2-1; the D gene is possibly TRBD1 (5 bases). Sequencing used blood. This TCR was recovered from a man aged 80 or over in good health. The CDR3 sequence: CASSYLPTGEQFF. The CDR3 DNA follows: TGTGCCAGCAGTTACTTACCTACAGGAGAGCAGTTCTTC.